This T cell receptor (beta chain) was profiled in a study of T cell responses to AZD1222 COVID-19 vaccine. Across the study: Pooled samples include second doses given at about 4 or 12 weeks.

The CDR3 totals 15 residues. The V gene's germline CDR1 is SGHNT and CDR2 YYREEE (reference sequence). The V end lost 2 bases, the J end lost 8 bases, and 19 bases lay between the germline ends. Measured with immunoSEQ multiplex PCR; TCRdb has only the in-frame clones, and not every one. The sample shows 110,000 to 150,000 clones, just over 85% of them seen only once. The rearrangement uses TRBV5-4 and TRBJ1-2; TRBD1 might be the D (6 bases). The sequenced sample was peripheral blood, obtained on day 0 of AZD1222 vaccination. This TCR was sampled from an adult in good health. The CDR3 loop reads CASSFLAGDYGGYTF. In nucleotides, the CDR3 is TGTGCCAGCAGCTTTCTGGCAGGGGATTATGGAGGCTACACCTTC. The full variable domain, completed using reference TRBV5-4 and TRBJ1-2, is ETGVTQSPTHLIKTRGQQVTLRCSSQSGHNTVSWYQQALGQGPQFIFQYYREEENGRGNFPPRFSGLQFPNYSSELNVNALELDDSALYLCASSFLAGDYGGYTFGSGTRLTVV.